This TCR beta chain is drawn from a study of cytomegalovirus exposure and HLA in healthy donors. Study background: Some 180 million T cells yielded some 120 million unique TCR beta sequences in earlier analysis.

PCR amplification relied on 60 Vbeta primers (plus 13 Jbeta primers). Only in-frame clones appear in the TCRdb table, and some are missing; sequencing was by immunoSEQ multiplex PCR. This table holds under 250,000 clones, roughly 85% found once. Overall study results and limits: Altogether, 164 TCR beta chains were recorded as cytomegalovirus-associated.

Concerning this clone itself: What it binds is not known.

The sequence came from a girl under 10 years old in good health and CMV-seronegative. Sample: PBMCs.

The CDR3 sequence is CASSTGIQETQYF. For the CDR3, the DNA is TGTGCCAGTTCAACAGGTATCCAAGAGACCCAGTACTTC. The rearrangement links TRBV19 to TRBJ2-5, with D maybe TRBD1 (5 bases). Per the germline V gene, CDR1 is LNHDA and CDR2 is SQIVND (reference sequence). This CDR3 comprises 13 residues. V was trimmed by 8 bases and J by 1 base, leaving 11 bases between them.